The TCR beta chain under discussion was sequenced for a study of radiotherapy plus CTLA-4 blockade in lung cancer. Turning to the study itself: Objective responses emerged in roughly 20% of patients, and around 31% attained disease control.

V gave up 4 bases and J gave up 0 bases, with 16 bases separating them. In germline, CDR1 is LNHNV, CDR2 YYDKDF (reference sequence). This CDR3 comprises 17 residues. Study-wide points: Radiotherapy plus ipilimumab was followed by expansion in blood of tumor-derived TCR clones. Among reported predictors of response, early blood T cell clone dynamics with interferon-beta performed best.

Sequenced by immunoSEQ multiplex PCR; TCRdb stores in-frame clones only, minus some. The sample consists of 40,000 or so clones, roughly 63% of them appearing once. The study gave focal radiation plus ipilimumab CTLA-4 blockade to patients with chemo-refractory metastatic non-small-cell lung cancer. In the case of this clone: As yet, its antigen is unknown.

The TCR was taken from a human donor with non-small cell lung cancer who had a partial response to radiotherapy plus ipilimumab. This chain links TRBV15 with TRBJ1-5, with D possibly matching TRBD1 (5 bases). The sample consisted of peripheral blood, taken from a patient treated with radiotherapy plus ipilimumab. CDR3 region: CATSIRQTVYSNQPQHF. The CDR3 coding sequence is TGTGCCACCAGCATAAGGCAGACAGTATATAGCAATCAGCCCCAGCATTTT.